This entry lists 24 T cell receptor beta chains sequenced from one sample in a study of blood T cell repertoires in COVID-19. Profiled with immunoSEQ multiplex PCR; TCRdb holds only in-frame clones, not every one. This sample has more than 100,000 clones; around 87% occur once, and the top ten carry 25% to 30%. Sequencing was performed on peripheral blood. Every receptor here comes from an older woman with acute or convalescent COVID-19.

The CDR3 nucleotides read TGTGCCAGCAGCTTCAGTGGTAATGAAAAACTGTTTTTT. Amino acids: CASSFSGNEKLFF. The rearrangement links TRBV11-2 to TRBJ1-4, with unresolved D. CDR1 and CDR2 (germline): SGHAT, FQNNGV. There are 13 residues in the CDR3. Trimming took 3 bases from V and 4 from J, leaving 6 bases between them. The variable domain in full, completed from reference TRBV11-2 and TRBJ1-4, reads EAGVAQSPRYKIIEKRQSVAFWCNPISGHATLYWYQQILGQGPKLLIQFQNNGVVDDSQLPKDRFSAERLKGVDSTLKIQPAKLEDSAVYLCASSFSGNEKLFFGSGTQLSVL.

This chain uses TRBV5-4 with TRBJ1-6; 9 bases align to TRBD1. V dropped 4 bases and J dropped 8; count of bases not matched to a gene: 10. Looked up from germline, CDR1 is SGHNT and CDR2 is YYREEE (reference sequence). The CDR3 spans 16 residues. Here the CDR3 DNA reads TGTGCCAGCAGCCCTGGTGGACAGGGGACTTATTCACCCCTCCACTTT. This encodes CASSPGGQGTYSPLHF.

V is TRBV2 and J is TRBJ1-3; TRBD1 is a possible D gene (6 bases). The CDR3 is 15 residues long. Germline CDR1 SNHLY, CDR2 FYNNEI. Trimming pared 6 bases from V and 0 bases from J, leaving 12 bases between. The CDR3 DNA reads TGTGCCAGCAGACTGACAGGAGACTCTGGAAACACCATATATTTT. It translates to CASRLTGDSGNTIYF.

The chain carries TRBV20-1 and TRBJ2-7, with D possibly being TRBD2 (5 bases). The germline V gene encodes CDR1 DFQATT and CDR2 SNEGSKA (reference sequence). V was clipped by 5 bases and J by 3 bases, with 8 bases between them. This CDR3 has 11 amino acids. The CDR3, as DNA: TGCAGTGCTTCCACTAGCTACGAGCAGTACTTC. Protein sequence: CSASTSYEQYF.

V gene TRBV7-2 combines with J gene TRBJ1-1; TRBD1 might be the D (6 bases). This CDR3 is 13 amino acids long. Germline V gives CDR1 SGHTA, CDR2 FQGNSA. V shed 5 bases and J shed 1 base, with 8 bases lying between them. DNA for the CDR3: TGTGCCAGCAGCAGACAGGCGAACACTGAAGCTTTCTTT. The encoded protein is CASSRQANTEAFF.

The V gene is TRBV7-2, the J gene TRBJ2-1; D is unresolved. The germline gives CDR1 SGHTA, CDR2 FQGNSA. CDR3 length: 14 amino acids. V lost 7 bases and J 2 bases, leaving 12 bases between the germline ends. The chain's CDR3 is CASTSYGAYNEQFF. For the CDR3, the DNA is TGTGCCAGCACCTCTTACGGAGCCTACAATGAGCAGTTCTTC.

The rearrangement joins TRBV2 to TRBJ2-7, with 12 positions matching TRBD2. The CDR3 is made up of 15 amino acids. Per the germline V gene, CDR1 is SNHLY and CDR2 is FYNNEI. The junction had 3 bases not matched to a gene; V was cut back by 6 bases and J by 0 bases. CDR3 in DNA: TGTGCCAGCAGCCTGGGACTAGCGGGCTCCTACGAGCAGTACTTC. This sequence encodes CASSLGLAGSYEQYF.

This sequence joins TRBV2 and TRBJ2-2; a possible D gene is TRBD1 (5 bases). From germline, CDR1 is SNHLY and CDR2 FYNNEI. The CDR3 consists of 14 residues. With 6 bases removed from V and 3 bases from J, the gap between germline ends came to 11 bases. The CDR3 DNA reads TGTGCCAGCAGCCCGGGCAGGGACACCGGGGAGCTGTTTTTT. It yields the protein CASSPGRDTGELFF.

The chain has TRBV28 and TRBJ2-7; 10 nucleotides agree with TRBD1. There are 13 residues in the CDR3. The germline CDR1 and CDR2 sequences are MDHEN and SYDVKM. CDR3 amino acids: CGAGTGVSYEQYF. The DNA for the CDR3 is TGTGGTGCCGGGACAGGGGTCTCCTACGAGCAGTACTTC.

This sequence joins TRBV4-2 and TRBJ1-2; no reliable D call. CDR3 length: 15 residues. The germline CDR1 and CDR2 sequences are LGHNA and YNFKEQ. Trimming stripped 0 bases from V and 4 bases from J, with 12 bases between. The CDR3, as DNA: TGTGCCAGCAGCCAAGATATAGTGGCGGCCTATGGCTACACCTTC. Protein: CASSQDIVAAYGYTF.

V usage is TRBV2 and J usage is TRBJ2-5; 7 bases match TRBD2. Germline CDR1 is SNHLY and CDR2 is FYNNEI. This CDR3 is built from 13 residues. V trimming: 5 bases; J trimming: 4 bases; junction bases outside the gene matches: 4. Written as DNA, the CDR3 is TGTGCCAGCAGTTCCGGGACTACAGAGACCCAGTACTTC. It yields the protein CASSSGTTETQYF.

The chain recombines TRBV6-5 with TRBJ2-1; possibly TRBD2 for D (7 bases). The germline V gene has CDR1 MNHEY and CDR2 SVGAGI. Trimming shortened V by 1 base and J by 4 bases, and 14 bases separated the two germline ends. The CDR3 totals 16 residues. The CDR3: CASSYLGGGLYNEQFF. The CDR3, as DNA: TGTGCCAGCAGTTACTTGGGCGGGGGCCTTTACAATGAGCAGTTCTTC.

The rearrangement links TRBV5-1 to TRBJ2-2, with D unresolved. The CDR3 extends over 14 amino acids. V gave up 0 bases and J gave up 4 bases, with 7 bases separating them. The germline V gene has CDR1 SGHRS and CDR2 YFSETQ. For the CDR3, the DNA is TGCGCCAGCAGCTTGGCCCTAGGCACCGGGGAGCTGTTTTTT. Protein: CASSLALGTGELFF.

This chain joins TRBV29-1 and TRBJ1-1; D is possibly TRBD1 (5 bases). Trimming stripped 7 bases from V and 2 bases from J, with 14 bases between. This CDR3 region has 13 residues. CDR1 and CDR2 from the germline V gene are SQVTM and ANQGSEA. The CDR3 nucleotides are TGCAGCGCTGGGCAAGGGGTAAACACTGAAGCTTTCTTT. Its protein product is CSAGQGVNTEAFF. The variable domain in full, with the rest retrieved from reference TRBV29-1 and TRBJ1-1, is SAVISQKPSRDICQRGTSLTIQCQVDSQVTMMFWYRQQPGQSLTLIATANQGSEATYESGFVIDKFPISRPNLTFSTLTVSNMSPEDSSIYLCSAGQGVNTEAFFGQGTRLTVV.

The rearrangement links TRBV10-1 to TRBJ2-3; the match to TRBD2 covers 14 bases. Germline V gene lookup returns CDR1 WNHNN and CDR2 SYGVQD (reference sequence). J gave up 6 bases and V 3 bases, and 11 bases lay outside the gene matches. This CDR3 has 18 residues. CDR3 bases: TGCGCCAGCAGTGACAACCGTGGGACTAGCGGGGGACGCGATACGCAGTATTTT. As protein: CASSDNRGTSGGRDTQYF.

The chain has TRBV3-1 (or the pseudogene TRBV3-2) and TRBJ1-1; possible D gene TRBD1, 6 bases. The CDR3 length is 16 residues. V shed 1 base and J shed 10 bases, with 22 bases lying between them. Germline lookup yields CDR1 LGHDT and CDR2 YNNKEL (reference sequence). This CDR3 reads CASSQAALRGAEVAFF. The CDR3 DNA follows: TGTGCCAGCAGCCAAGCGGCCCTTCGGGGGGCCGAGGTAGCTTTCTTT.

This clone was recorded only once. The CDR3 sequence is CASSQLADQPQHF. The CDR3 nucleotides are TGTGCCAGCTCACAGTTGGCCGATCAGCCCCAGCATTTT. The genes are TRBV18 and TRBJ1-5, with unresolved D. The CDR3 sequence is 13 residues long. Germline V gene lookup returns CDR1 KGHSH and CDR2 LQKENI. V dropped 4 bases and J dropped 5 bases, with 9 bases sitting between them.

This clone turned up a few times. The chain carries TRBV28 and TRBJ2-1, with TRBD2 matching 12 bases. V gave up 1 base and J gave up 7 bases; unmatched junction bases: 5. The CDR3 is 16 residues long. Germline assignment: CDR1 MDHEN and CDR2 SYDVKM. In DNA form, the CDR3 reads TGTGCCAGCAGTTTATCCCTAGCGGGGGGGCAAAATGAGCAGTTCTTC. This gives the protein CASSLSLAGGQNEQFF.

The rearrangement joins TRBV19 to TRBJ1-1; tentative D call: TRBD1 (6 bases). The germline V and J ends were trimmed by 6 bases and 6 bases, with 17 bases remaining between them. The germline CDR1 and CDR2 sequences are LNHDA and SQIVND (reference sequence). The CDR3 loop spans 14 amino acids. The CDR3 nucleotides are TGTGCCAGTAGCCCCGGCAGGGGAAGGTCTGAAGCTTTCTTT. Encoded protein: CASSPGRGRSEAFF.

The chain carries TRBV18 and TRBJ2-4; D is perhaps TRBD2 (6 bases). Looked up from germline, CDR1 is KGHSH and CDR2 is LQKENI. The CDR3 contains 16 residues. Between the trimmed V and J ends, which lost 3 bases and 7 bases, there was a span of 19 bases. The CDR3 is CASSPGMAGFLNIQYF. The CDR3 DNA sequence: TGTGCCAGCTCACCGGGTATGGCGGGGTTCCTTAACATTCAGTACTTC.

Here the CDR3 reads CASSWSGLPQETQYF. CDR3 coding DNA: TGTGCCAGCAGTTGGTCGGGACTACCACAAGAGACCCAGTACTTC. This chain uses TRBV6-5 with TRBJ2-5; 7 nucleotides line up with TRBD2. V gave up 4 bases and J gave up 2 bases; unmatched junction bases: 7. This CDR3 is built from 15 residues. From germline, CDR1 is MNHEY and CDR2 SVGAGI.

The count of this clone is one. The CDR3 nucleotides read TGTGCCAGCAGCTTTACCCGGGTCATCGATGAAAAACTGTTTTTT. Translating it yields CASSFTRVIDEKLFF. The chain has TRBV7-8 and TRBJ1-4, with D hard to call. Germline lookup yields CDR1 SGHVS and CDR2 FQNEAQ. This CDR3 spans 15 amino acids. V lost 3 bases and J 6 bases, leaving 14 bases between the germline ends.

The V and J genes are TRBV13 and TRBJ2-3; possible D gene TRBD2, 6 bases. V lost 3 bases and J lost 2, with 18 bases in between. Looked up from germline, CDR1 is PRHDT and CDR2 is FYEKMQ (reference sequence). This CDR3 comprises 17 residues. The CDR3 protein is CASSFRLGGTNTDTQYF. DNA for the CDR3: TGTGCCAGCAGCTTTAGGTTGGGGGGTACCAACACAGATACGCAGTATTTT.

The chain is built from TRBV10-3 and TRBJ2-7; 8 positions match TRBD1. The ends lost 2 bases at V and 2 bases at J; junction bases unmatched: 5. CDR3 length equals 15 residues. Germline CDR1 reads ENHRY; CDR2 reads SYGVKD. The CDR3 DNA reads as TGTGCCATCAGTGAGAACGGACAGGGTACCTACGAGCAGTACTTC. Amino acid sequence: CAISENGQGTYEQYF.